This is a list of T cell receptor beta chains from one sample in a study of T cell responses to AZD1222 COVID-19 vaccine. Measured with immunoSEQ multiplex PCR; TCRdb has only the in-frame clones, and not every one. The table includes 150,000 to 200,000 clones, 85% to 95% detected once. The sample in question was peripheral blood, obtained on day 0 of AZD1222 vaccination. All receptors derive from an adult in good health. The CDR3 runs from the conserved cysteine through the conserved F or W.

v_call cdr3_aa
TRBV28 CASSPYGTGIGNTIYF
TRBV14 CASSELRRSSYNSPLHF
TRBV20-1 CSAQGYTF
TRBV19 CASSIDGRRGGSPLHF
TRBV9 CASSVEDNYGYTF
TRBV28 CASSAVRQGYGYTF
TRBV28 CATSFGPNYGYTF
TRBV5-6 CASSPKGANVLTF
TRBV15 CATSRPPAGDGYTF
TRBV7-3 CASSPRGSGRGETQYF
TRBV5-4 CASRDRGHEKLFF
TRBV12-3/TRBV12-4 CASRDFLDTQYF
TRBV2 CASSVLETQYF
TRBV19 CASSSEQGKNEQFF
TRBV10-3 CAISESQGDEKLFF
TRBV30 CAWNLAGESEQYF
TRBV30 CAWRPPRAGNTIYF
TRBV2 CASTRETGELFF
TRBV28 CASSLLQGHTIYF
TRBV19 CASSIRRPPGQGVFNSPLHF
TRBV9 CASSFTYQGVEGGYTF
TRBV9 CASSVDPGTGREQPQHF
TRBV5-4 CASSSWTGAHNEQFF
TRBV5-4 CASSVSSSYNEQFF
TRBV6-5 CASRAGTEAFF
TRBV19 CASSPRQGSSYNSPLHF
TRBV21-1 CASSKSVAGGSGELFF
TRBV28 CASSWTSLSYEQYF
TRBV2 CASSENRRTEKLFF
TRBV7-3 CASSLTADGAGGYTF
TRBV27 CASSLNPPHEQYF
TRBV4-1 CASSQETTITGELFF
TRBV3-1/TRBV3-2 CASSQEGASNQPQHF
TRBV19 CASRGQGRFDGYTF
TRBV7-9 CASSQMTGIWSYEQYF
TRBV10-1 CASSDRGRNTEAFF
TRBV5-4 CATSGGSSGSTDTQYF
TRBV13 CASGYKAYEQYF
TRBV6-5 CASSYRSTGGRRGYTF
TRBV11-2 CASSFMLTANYGYTF
TRBV18 CASSGTGFVSPLHF
TRBV28 CASSPFLAARDNEQFF
TRBV4-1 CASSPTGAEKLFF
TRBV12-5 CASGFGGTSGTYEQYF
TRBV5-1 CASSDKETQYF
TRBV12-3/TRBV12-4 CASTVGQNIQYF
TRBV5-4 CASSLRVKPYEQYF
TRBV4-2 CASSQDAGGNQPQHF
TRBV12-3/TRBV12-4 CASSFGRVYGYTF
TRBV27 CASSPETGNGANYGYTF
TRBV3-1/TRBV3-2 CASSQASGRSGNTIYF
TRBV14 CASSQGRVETQYF
TRBV28 CASSPRTTGPYEQYF
TRBV27 CASSSGARPEAFF
TRBV10-3 CASRGDPKVQFF
TRBV11-2 CASRSSTGYGYTF
TRBV6-5 CASSYSTGGPYEQYF